The sequence of this T cell receptor (beta chain) was determined in a study of T-cell reconstitution after alpha-beta-depleted transplantation in children. This clonotype turned up a few times. Its antigen remains unidentified. Study-level points and caveats: After one year, T-cell counts and TCRbeta diversity mostly came from new T cells. Approximately two months post-transplant, alpha-beta T cells reportedly originated from several hundred expanded graft clones.

The TCRbeta library was prepared with unique molecular identifiers. MiXCR was run by TCRdb on the PCR reads, yielding one entry per CDR3 protein. The sample has 670,000 or so distinct CDR3 sequences, around 13% seen once; the top ten hold roughly 0.77%. This CDR3 contains 11 residues. V shed 3 bases and J shed 4 bases, with 6 bases lying between them. Germline values: CDR1 DFQATT, CDR2 SNEGSKA (reference sequence). This receptor was identified in a girl aged 2-10 years with congenital amegakaryocytic thrombocytopenia, due to receive a stem cell transplant. The material was PBMCs, obtained before TCRalphabeta/CD19-depleted stem cell transplant. The genes are TRBV20-1 and TRBJ1-1; no clear D gene. The CDR3 is CSASQSTEAFF. The CDR3 DNA is TGCAGTGCTAGCCAGAGCACTGAAGCTTTCTTT.